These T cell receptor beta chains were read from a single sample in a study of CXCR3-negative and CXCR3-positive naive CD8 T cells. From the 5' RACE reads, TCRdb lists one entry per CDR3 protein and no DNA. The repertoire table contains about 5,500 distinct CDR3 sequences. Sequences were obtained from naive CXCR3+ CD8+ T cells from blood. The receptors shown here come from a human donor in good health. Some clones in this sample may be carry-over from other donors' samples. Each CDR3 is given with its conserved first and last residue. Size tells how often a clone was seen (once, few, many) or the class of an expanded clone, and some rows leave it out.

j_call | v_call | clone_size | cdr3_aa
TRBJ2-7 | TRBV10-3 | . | CAISEPTQTENEQYF
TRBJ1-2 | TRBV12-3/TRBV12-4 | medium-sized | CASSLGGGFANTF
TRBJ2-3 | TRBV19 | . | CASSTLHTDTQYF
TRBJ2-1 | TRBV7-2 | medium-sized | CASSFTSGGAYEQFF
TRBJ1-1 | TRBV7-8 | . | CASSLAVPRSGTEAFF
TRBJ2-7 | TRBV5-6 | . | CASSPGRTPEQYF
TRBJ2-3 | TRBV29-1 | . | CSVALEPSRGGTDTQYF
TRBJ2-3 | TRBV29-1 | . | CSYVGENTDTQYF
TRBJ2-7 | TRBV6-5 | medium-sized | CASSHGAETGDSRQYF
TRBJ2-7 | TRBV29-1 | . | CSVQTSWSYEQYF
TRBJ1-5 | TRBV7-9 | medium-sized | CASSLENQPQHF
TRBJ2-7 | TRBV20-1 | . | CSAQPWDAYEQYF
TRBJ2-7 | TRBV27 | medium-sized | CASSFVRGAHEQYF
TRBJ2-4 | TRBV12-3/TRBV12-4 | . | CASSSQRTVMLAKNIQYF
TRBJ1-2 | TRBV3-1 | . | CASSHTSTSYGYTF
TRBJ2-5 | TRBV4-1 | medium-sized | CASSQDRGKETQYF
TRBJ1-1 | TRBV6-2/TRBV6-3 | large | CASSSPRTVNTEAFF
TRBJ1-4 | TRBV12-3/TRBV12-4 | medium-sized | CASSTTEYYEKLFF
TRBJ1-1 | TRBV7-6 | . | CASSSGPQGGTNTEAFF
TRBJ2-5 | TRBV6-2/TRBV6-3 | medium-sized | CASSEDQETQYF
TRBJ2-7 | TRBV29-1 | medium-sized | CSVNTFLDSVSYEQYF
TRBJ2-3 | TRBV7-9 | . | CASSLVGTDTQYF
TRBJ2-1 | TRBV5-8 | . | CASSSSGYHNEQFF
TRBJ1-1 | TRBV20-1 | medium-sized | CSARVGTEAFF
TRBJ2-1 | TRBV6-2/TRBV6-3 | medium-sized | CASRERGGPYYNEQFF
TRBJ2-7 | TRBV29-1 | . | CSVLGAAVAYEQYF
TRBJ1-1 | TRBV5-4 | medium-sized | CASTQNPNTEAFF
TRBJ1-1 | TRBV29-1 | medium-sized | CSETQVGNTEAFF
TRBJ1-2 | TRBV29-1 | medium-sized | CSVEAKQGYTF
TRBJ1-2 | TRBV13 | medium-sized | CASSPPSGTYGYTF
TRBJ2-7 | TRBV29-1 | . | CSVEATGQAPYEQYF
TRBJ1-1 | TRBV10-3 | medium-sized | CAISESWQGASVTPAFF
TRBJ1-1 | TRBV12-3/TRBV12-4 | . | CASRVGVGTEAFF
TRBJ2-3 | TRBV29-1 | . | CSVEGYAVEDTQYF
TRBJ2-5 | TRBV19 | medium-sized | CASEPGTGAGTQYF
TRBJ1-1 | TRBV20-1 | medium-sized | CSAPGTGYTEAFF
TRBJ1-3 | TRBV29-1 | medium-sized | CSVQVGGSGNTIYF
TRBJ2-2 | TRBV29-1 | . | CSATRDRGTGELFF
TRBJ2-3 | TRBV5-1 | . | CASSLRGNAADTQYF